This note documents a single T cell receptor beta chain sequence. All enrollees were roughly 18 to 100 years old and from roughly 26 US areas. What the recovered Cohort 3 donors had was two negative PCRs, clearance, or symptom resolution. TCRdb's copy holds only in-frame clones and misses some; the assay was immunoSEQ multiplex PCR. The repertoire consists of hundreds of thousands of clones, with roughly 89% occurring once and the leading ten covering about 5.2%. This record belongs to a study of blood T cell repertoires in COVID-19. Between the trimmed V and J ends, which lost 0 bases and 0 bases, there was a span of 11 bases. CDR3 size: 16 residues. CDR1 and CDR2 from the germline V gene are KGHSH and LQKENI.

This sequence joins TRBV18 and TRBJ1-1; D is ambiguous. The sample comprised PBMCs or T cells enriched from blood (not recorded which). The TCR was taken from a man aged 55 to 69 who had recovered from COVID-19. CDR3 residues: CASSPPMKTLNTEAFF. The DNA of the CDR3 is TGTGCCAGCTCACCACCGATGAAGACACTGAACACTGAAGCTTTCTTT.